This TCR beta chain was documented in a study of cytomegalovirus exposure and HLA in healthy donors (TCRdb year 2017). General notes on the study: An earlier analysis of approximately 590 of the donors reported 250 to 300 Gb of sequence data and roughly 100 million unique TCR beta sequences from about 200 million T cells. Approximately 330 gigabases of sequencing data and about 92 million unique TCR sequences made up an early release that covered fewer than 650 HLA-typed donors. Of the approximately 400 genotyped donors, over 70% fell in the genetic ancestry cluster associated with self-reported Caucasian donors. The study was designed to test whether signatures of past pathogen exposure could be identified by cataloging public T cell receptors. The study profiled the T cell repertoires of under 850 subjects by immunosequencing and related them to cytomegalovirus serostatus. A separate validation cohort of roughly 120 different subjects was used in addition to the roughly 700-subject first cohort. The study combined high-throughput TCR immunosequencing, statistical association of individual TCRs with disease status, and machine learning to predict cytomegalovirus infection status. In a later analysis, previously published TCR beta repertoires from roughly 710 donors were re-analyzed and high-resolution HLA genotyping was added so that TCR occurrence patterns could be studied. Rather than using new phenotypic data, the later analysis identified candidate immune exposures from TCR beta sequences and from how often those sequences occurred across donors. An earlier analysis of approximately 500 of the donors applied high-throughput TCR beta sequencing to assess whether each TCR beta V gene segment acted as functional or pseudogenic. Donor age, sex, ethnicity and CMV serostatus were collected together with the repertoire data. A later genetic analysis used genome-wide SNP genotypes for about 60% of the roughly 700 donors, treating that subset as a discovery cohort. All discovery cohort repertoires had been generated on a single sequencing platform. Class I and class II HLA loci were covered by the typing at four-digit resolution. The number of donors typed differed by locus, with roughly 629-640 for A, B, C, DRB1 and DQB1, 522 for DQA1, approximately 580 for DPA1, and approximately 470 for DPB1. Roughly 5 DR-DQ haplotypes were treated as single units for association and clustering because of strong linkage in the cohort. Among about 400 genotyped donors of the cohort, an average of approximately 240,000 unique TCR beta nucleotide sequences was sequenced per donor, of which about 19% were non-productive. What the authors observed across the whole study: Linkage disequilibrium might explain the correlated functional status among segregating V segments, but an unknown experimental factor could not be excluded. A cluster of highly shared sequence variants was judged likely to be a technical artifact of the sequencing pipeline. A further reported finding was that TCR beta sequences accurately predicted the HLA-A and HLA-B alleles for most subjects in the first cohort. The cohort was sequenced for TCR beta chains only, and without alpha or paired-chain data the features that could be detected were limited. Compared with the approximately 600-donor mean, donors in an Asian-associated ancestry cluster had fewer N-insertions in productive TCRs, according to a later genetic analysis. HLA typing was unavailable for some donors at each locus, so association tests used only the typed subset. Assigning TCR associations to individual alleles was difficult when HLA alleles, especially DR and DQ, strongly co-occurred. Roughly 17 rarely observed V segments, including chromosome 9 orphons, were excluded from the earlier analysis of a few hundred of the donors because counts were too low. Immune exposure information for the cohort was limited to CMV serostatus. In a later analysis, several top co-occurrence clusters were reported to appear linked to parvovirus B19, influenza, CMV and Epstein-Barr virus. According to the authors, the approach could potentially be generalized to other disease states and immunological phenotypes. The study gave a list of 150 to 200 TCR beta chains associated with cytomegalovirus. Across donors, most TCR sequences were observed very rarely, whereas some public TCRs were present in many individuals. Specific HLA alleles were associated with 15,000 to 20,000 TCR beta sequences at a false discovery rate of 0.05 in a later analysis. Most CMV-associated TCR beta chains appeared to be HLA-restricted in a later analysis, and the HLA associations seemed to be driven largely by CMV exposure. Sequencing depth was assumed to be roughly uniform across donors in the presence/absence analyses, though that assumption may not hold. According to a later analysis, TCR association rates differed among HLA loci, with DRB1 alleles showing the most associated TCRs and HLA-C alleles showing the fewest. Broadly in line with IMGT annotations, most TCR beta V segments showed up in productive rearrangements about 90% or about 30% of the time in an earlier analysis of approximately 640 of the donors. An association between a missense DCLRE1C variant and V-gene and J-gene trimming of TCR beta chains was found in a later genetic analysis and replicated in an independent cohort. The 87-base-pair reads could not distinguish some IMGT-functional V segments, including TRBV6-2 and TRBV6-3, so those segments were excluded. In both the original and validation cohorts, the classifier was reported to diagnose cytomegalovirus status with high specificity and sensitivity. In vitro tests confirmed that a few of the cytomegalovirus-associated TCR beta chains recognize cytomegalovirus antigens. In a later analysis, HLA-associated TCR beta chains were found to be more clonally expanded and to have lower generation probabilities than equally common non-associated chains.

Libraries were prepared through the immunoSEQ multiplex PCR assay. The multiplex PCR relied on a mix of 60 forward primers for TCR Vbeta segments and 13 reverse primers for TCR Jbeta segments. The CDR3 region of rearranged TCR beta genes was amplified from genomic DNA by a multiplex PCR assay. Amplified TCR beta libraries were sequenced as 87-base-pair reads on the Illumina HiSeq System. The published analysis was carried out like this. A later analysis tallied 75 million to 85 million unique TCR beta chains across the 666 repertoires, and about 10 million of those chains were shared by two or more donors. To remove PCR and sequencing errors, raw reads were error-corrected and collapsed into unique sequences using a nearest-neighbor algorithm that merged closely related sequences. V, D and J gene segments were assigned by aligning CDR3 sequences to IMGT reference sequences. Each retained sequence needed at least a six-nucleotide match to both a V gene segment and a J gene segment. Rearrangements were called productive when the CDR3 lacked stop codons and stayed in frame with V and J; all others were non-productive. CDR3 was defined according to IMGT convention as the region running from the second conserved V-encoded cysteine to the conserved J-encoded phenylalanine. The earlier analysis of roughly 590 of the donors excluded sequences that lacked an unambiguous match to a single V gene segment. An earlier analysis of a few hundred of the donors classified V segments as functional when productive rearrangements were above 56.7% and as segregating when the standard deviation between donors was above 5%. A statistical classification framework was developed to diagnose cytomegalovirus status using the catalog of TCR beta chain sequences. In a later analysis, V and J genes were assigned by comparing TCR nucleotide sequences against IMGT/GENE-DB human TR gene sequences. Using the TCRdist pipeline, a later analysis assigned CDR3 sequences along with most-parsimonious VDJ recombination scenarios. In a later analysis, each TCR beta chain was defined by its CDR3 amino acid sequence together with its V-gene family, and reads lacking a unique V-gene family were excluded. As a way to deal with suspected cross-contamination and a sequencing artifact, a later analysis dropped 592 nucleotide sequences that were highly shared and had low generation probability. A later analysis calculated a clonal expansion index for each public chain from normalized within-repertoire ranks of inferred template counts. A later analysis computed generation probabilities with a VDJ recombination model fitted to out-of-frame rearrangements, and checked the results against IGoR. In a later analysis, hypergeometric tests were used to score TCR-TCR, TCR-HLA and TCR-CMV co-occurrence, with a repertoire-size bias correction applied to TCR pairs. In a later analysis, false discovery rates were estimated by permuting HLA or CMV assignments 20 times. In a later analysis, co-occurring TCRs were grouped with DBSCAN, and TCRdist sequence similarity was added when clustering was performed within HLA-allele-positive subsets. For co-occurrence clustering, repertoires with fewer than 30,000 or more than 120,000 public chains were excluded, along with roughly 5 repertoires with anomalous nucleotide sharing. TCRdb's version of the immuneACCESS table is confined to in-frame rearrangements and falls short of the full clone set. An unresolved V gene accounts for under half of the shortfall where checked; the remainder is of unknown origin. V, J and clone size are those of that table, while D and trimming were read from the DNA. The sample's table lists a count of more than 95,000 clones. Jointly, the top ten make up more than 0.8% of the sample.

The CDR3 holds 14 amino acids from the cysteine to the phenylalanine. Only CDR3 DNA is held: 42 bases, read in frame from base 1. The germline V gene (reference sequence) sets CDR1 to MNHEY and CDR2 to SMNVEV. V is pared back by 7 bases and J by 1 base, with 13 bases lying between the germline termini. Of note for this clone: Its antigen specificity is not known.

The cohort consisted of 650 to 700 healthy bone marrow donors. At the time of sampling, all cohort members were nominally healthy, though unrecorded immune exposures were likely present. The donor was CMV seronegative and belonged to the group of roughly 330 seronegative cohort members. Each donor provided a peripheral blood sample, and peripheral blood mononuclear cells were used for TCR beta sequencing. Genomic DNA was extracted from the blood cell samples with the Qiagen DNeasy Blood Extraction Kit. The clonotype comes from a young man in good health and CMV-seronegative. The chain uses TRBV27 and TRBJ1-1; TRBD1 might be the D gene, on 6 matching bases. The source material was PBMCs. The CDR3 protein sequence reads: CASNPTGRNTEAFF. The nucleotides are TGTGCCAGCAACCCGACAGGCCGGAACACTGAAGCTTTCTTT.